This TCR beta chain was recorded in a study of blood T cell repertoires in COVID-19. Study context: T cells, B-cell-depleted T cells, or PBMCs provided the cDNA or gDNA that served as material.

Original data processing: Amplified reference gene primers provided the basis for estimating nucleated cell counts. Clones were sequenced by immunoSEQ multiplex PCR, and TCRdb holds only the in-frame ones, with some missing. V, J and clone size reflect that table, while D and trimming were determined from the DNA. This table has over 200,000 clones, about 91% appearing once. This clone was detected only once. Trimming at V came to 2 bases and at J to 9 bases, leaving 6 bases not matched to a gene. In germline, CDR1 is LGHNT, CDR2 FRNRAP. This CDR3 contains 14 residues. Residents of 24 US areas, aged about 18 to 100 years, made up the participants. Cohort placement rested on clinical history that participants reported themselves.

This chain links TRBV12-5 with TRBJ1-4, with TRBD1 matching over 7 bases. Sequencing was performed on PBMCs or T cells enriched from blood (not recorded which). This clonotype was sampled from a woman aged 40 to 50 with acute COVID-19. The DNA for the CDR3 is TGTGCTAGTGGTTTGATCGGACAGGCCAAAAAACTGTTTTTT. Protein product: CASGLIGQAKKLFF.